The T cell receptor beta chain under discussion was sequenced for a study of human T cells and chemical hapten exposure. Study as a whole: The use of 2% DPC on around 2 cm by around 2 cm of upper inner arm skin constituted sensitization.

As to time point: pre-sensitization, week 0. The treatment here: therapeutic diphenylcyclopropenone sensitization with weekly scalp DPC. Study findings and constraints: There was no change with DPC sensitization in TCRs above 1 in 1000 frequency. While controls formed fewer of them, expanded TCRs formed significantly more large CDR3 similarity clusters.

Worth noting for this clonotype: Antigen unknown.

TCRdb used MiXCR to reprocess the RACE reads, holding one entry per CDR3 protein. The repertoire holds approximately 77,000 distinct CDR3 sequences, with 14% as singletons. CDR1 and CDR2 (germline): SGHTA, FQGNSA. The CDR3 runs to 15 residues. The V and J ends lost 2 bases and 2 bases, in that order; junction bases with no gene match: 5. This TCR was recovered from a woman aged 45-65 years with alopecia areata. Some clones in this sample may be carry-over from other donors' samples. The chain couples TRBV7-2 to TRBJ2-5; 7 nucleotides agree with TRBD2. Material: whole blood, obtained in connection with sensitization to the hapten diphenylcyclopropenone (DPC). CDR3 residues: CASSLQGSGQETQYF. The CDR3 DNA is TGTGCCAGCAGCTTACAGGGTAGCGGGCAAGAGACCCAGTACTTC.